This T cell receptor (beta chain) was identified in a study of lung T cells in sarcoidosis with Löfgren's syndrome. About the study: Sarcoidosis features CD4+ T cell accumulation in bronchoalveolar lavage fluid. Regarding the study as a whole: Sarcoidosis antigen recognition was only suggested, antigen unidentified.

Between the trimmed V and J ends, which lost 11 bases and 6 bases, there was a span of 18 bases. There are 13 residues in the CDR3. Per germline, CDR1 ENHRY and CDR2 SYGVKD. This clonotype was found many times. Its antigen remains unknown. Via MiXCR, TCRdb re-called the reads, giving one row per CDR3 protein. The sample has roughly 1,900 distinct CDR3 sequences, approximately 27% seen once; the top ten hold about 8.8%. V and J are TRBV10-3 and TRBJ2-3; a weak D match, TRBD1 (5 bases). Sequencing was done on a sample of CD4+ T cells from bronchoalveolar lavage. The source of this sequence is a human donor with sarcoidosis (Löfgren's syndrome or another form), or a control subject (not recorded which). The CDR3 nucleotides are TGTGCCCACCTGGCAGGGAAAGGGGATACGCAGTATTTT. Translation gives CAHLAGKGDTQYF.